Presented here are 16 T cell receptor beta chains from one specimen sequenced in a study of T cells in localized non-small cell lung cancer. Clones were sequenced by immunoSEQ multiplex PCR, and TCRdb holds only the in-frame ones, with some missing. The data show some 80,000 clones, with about 83% seen just once and 2.8% held by the top ten. The specimen was peripheral blood, collected before any cancer treatment. These receptors originate from a man between 40 and 70 years old with stage I lung adenocarcinoma.

This sequence joins TRBV11-1 and TRBJ2-6; tentative D call: TRBD2 (6 bases). With 6 bases removed from V and 0 bases from J, the gap between germline ends came to 12 bases. The germline CDR1 and CDR2 sequences are SGHAT and FQDESV (reference sequence). There are 16 residues in the CDR3. In DNA form, the CDR3 reads TGTGCCAGCAGTGACCCCGGGGGCTCTGGGGCCAACGTCCTGACTTTC. Translated, it gives CASSDPGGSGANVLTF. Combining the CDR3 with reference TRBV11-1 and TRBJ2-6 gives the whole variable domain EAEVAQSPRYKITEKSQAVAFWCDPISGHATLYWYRQILGQGPELLVQFQDESVVDDSQLPKDRFSAERLKGVDSTLKIQPAELGDSAMYLCASSDPGGSGANVLTFGAGSRLTVL.

This sequence joins TRBV30 and TRBJ2-7; 7 bases match TRBD1. The CDR3 sequence is 15 residues long. Germline V gene data show CDR1 as GTSNPN and CDR2 as SVGIG (reference sequence). V lost 4 bases, J lost 6 bases, and 15 bases stayed unmatched. CDR3 coding DNA: TGTGCCTGGATCACCATAGGGGGCGCCAGATCCGAGCAGTACTTC. Translating gives CAWITIGGARSEQYF.

This sequence joins TRBV11-3 and TRBJ1-1; no clear D gene. V was pared by 2 bases and J by 2 bases, with 9 bases between. Germline V gives CDR1 SGHNT, CDR2 YENEEA. The CDR3 extends over 14 amino acids. The DNA of the CDR3 is TGTGCCAGCAGCTTAAATCCGACTAACACTGAAGCTTTCTTT. This encodes CASSLNPTNTEAFF.

This clone has only a few counts. In DNA form, the CDR3 reads TGCGCCAGCAGTGAGTATGTGGGGACCACCCCGCAGTACTTC. Protein sequence: CASSEYVGTTPQYF. The J gene is TRBJ2-7, the V gene TRBV10-1; D tentatively fits TRBD1 or TRBD2 (5 bases each). The germline CDR1 and CDR2 sequences are WNHNN and SYGVQD (reference sequence). The CDR3 consists of 14 residues. The V end was cut by 1 base, the J end by 9 bases, with 16 bases between.

The chain combines TRBV18 with TRBJ2-3; perhaps TRBD1 as D (5 bases). CDR3 length equals 14 residues. CDR1 is KGHSH, CDR2 LQKENI, per germline. Trimming stripped 2 bases from V and 0 bases from J, with 6 bases between. CDR3 coding DNA: TGTGCCAGCTCACCAAGGGGCAGCACAGATACGCAGTATTTT. This gives the protein CASSPRGSTDTQYF.

The chain combines TRBV27 with TRBJ1-5; D uncertain. Deletions cut 4 bases from V and 5 bases from J, with 9 bases between. Germline loops: CDR1 MNHEY, CDR2 SMNVEV (reference sequence). The CDR3 has 13 residues. This chain's CDR3 is CASSSSSHQPQHF. For the CDR3, the DNA is TGTGCCAGCAGTTCATCGTCCCATCAGCCCCAGCATTTT.

The chain carries TRBV19 and TRBJ2-2; 8 bases are shared with TRBD1. Germline V gene sequence: CDR1 LNHDA, CDR2 SQIVND (reference sequence). This CDR3 is built from 15 residues. Trimming took 5 bases from V and 6 from J; bases not matched to a gene: 8. CDR3 sequence: CASSPQGALAGELFF. CDR3 DNA: TGTGCCAGTAGTCCCCAGGGGGCGCTGGCCGGGGAGCTGTTTTTT.

The rearrangement joins TRBV28 to TRBJ1-2, with TRBD1 as a possible D gene (5 bases). This CDR3 contains 14 residues. CDR1 is MDHEN, CDR2 SYDVKM, per germline. Trimming left V 3 bases short and J 7 bases short, with 15 bases between. The DNA for the CDR3 is TGTGCCAGCAGTTTTGGCAAGGGGCAGGGTGGCTACACCTTC. Protein sequence: CASSFGKGQGGYTF.

The chain combines TRBV5-6 with TRBJ1-5; 8 bases fit TRBD1. V shed 3 bases and J 5 bases; nucleotides not matched to a gene: 7. This CDR3 region has 15 residues. The germline V gene has CDR1 SGHDT and CDR2 YYEEEE. CDR3 loop: CASSSLGQGYQPQHF. CDR3 in DNA: TGTGCCAGCAGCTCATTAGGACAGGGTTATCAGCCCCAGCATTTT. Drawing the rest from reference TRBV5-6 and TRBJ1-5, the complete variable domain is DAGVTQSPTHLIKTRGQQVTLRCSPKSGHDTVSWYQQALGQGPQFIFQYYEEEERQRGNFPDRFSGHQFPNYSSELNVNALLLGDSALYLCASSSLGQGYQPQHFGDGTRLSIL.

The rearrangement joins TRBV18 to TRBJ1-3; maybe TRBD1 (5 bases). V was cut by 5 bases and J by 0 bases, with 11 bases left in between. The CDR3 length is 15 residues. CDR1 and CDR2 (germline): KGHSH, LQKENI. In DNA, the CDR3 is TGTGCCAGCTCATCCTCCGGGGGCTCTGGAAACACCATATATTTT. It is translated as CASSSSGGSGNTIYF.

This clone is a singleton in its sample. V and J are TRBV11-2 and TRBJ2-4; TRBD1 matches 8 bases. J gave up 0 bases and V 6 bases, and 7 bases lay outside the gene matches. CDR1 SGHAT and CDR2 FQNNGV come from the germline V gene. This CDR3 spans 16 amino acids. CDR3 sequence (DNA): TGTGCCAGCAGTCAACTTACAGGGGGAGCCAAAAACATTCAGTACTTC. It is translated as CASSQLTGGAKNIQYF.

This clone was observed once. This chain uses TRBV28 with TRBJ1-5, with D possibly TRBD1 on 5 matching bases. The germline CDR1 and CDR2 sequences are MDHEN and SYDVKM. V lost 3 bases to trimming and J lost 0 bases, with 9 bases between them. This CDR3 contains 15 residues. The CDR3 region has the DNA TGTGCCAGCAGTTTTGGGGGAGGTAGCAATCAGCCCCAGCATTTT. Its protein product is CASSFGGGSNQPQHF.

This chain joins TRBV19 and TRBJ2-1; 8 nucleotides align to TRBD2. V lost 6 bases to trimming and J lost 9 bases; unmatched junction nucleotides: 16. The CDR3 is made up of 16 amino acids. The germline gives CDR1 LNHDA, CDR2 SQIVND (reference sequence). The CDR3 loop is CASSATAQGLAREQFF. In DNA form, the CDR3 reads TGTGCCAGTAGCGCGACTGCCCAAGGACTAGCACGTGAGCAGTTCTTC.

V is TRBV6-5 and J is TRBJ2-1; D remains ambiguous. V dropped 8 bases and J dropped 4 bases, with 18 bases sitting between them. From germline, CDR1 is MNHEY and CDR2 SVGAGI. This CDR3 contains 15 residues. The CDR3 loop is CASVASLGLYNEQFF. The CDR3 region has the DNA TGTGCCAGCGTAGCCTCCCTTGGGTTGTACAATGAGCAGTTCTTC.

This clone was counted between two and nine times. The CDR3 here is CASSLLAYGYTF. In DNA, the CDR3 is TGTGCCAGCAGCTTGTTAGCCTATGGCTACACCTTC. The chain has TRBV5-6 and TRBJ1-2, with unresolved D. The V end was cut by 1 base, the J end by 4 bases, with 5 bases between. The CDR3 consists of 12 residues. Germline V CDR1 and CDR2: SGHDT, YYEEEE.

This clone was recorded a few times. This chain joins TRBV9 and TRBJ1-1; possibly TRBD1 for D (5 bases). V shed 3 bases and J shed 4 bases, with 16 bases lying between them. The CDR3 runs 15 residues. CDR1 is SGDLS, CDR2 YYNGEE, per germline. CDR3 in amino acids: CASSEHQGVGTEAFF. CDR3 bases: TGTGCCAGCAGCGAGCATCAAGGGGTTGGCACTGAAGCTTTCTTT.